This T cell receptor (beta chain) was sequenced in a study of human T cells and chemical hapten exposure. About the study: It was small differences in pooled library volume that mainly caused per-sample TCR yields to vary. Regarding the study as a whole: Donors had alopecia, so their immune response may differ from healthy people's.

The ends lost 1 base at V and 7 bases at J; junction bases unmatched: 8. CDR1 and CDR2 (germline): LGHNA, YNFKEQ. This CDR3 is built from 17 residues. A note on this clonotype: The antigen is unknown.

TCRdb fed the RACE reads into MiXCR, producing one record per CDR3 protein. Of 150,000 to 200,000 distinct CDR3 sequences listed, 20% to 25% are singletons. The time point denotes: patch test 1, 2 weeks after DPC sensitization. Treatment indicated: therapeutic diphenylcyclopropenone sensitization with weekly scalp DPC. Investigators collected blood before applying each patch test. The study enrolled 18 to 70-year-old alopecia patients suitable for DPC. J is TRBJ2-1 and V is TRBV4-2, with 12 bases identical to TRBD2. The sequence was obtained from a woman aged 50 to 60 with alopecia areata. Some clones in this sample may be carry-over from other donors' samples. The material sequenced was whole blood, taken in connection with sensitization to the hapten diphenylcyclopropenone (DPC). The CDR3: CASSQVGRTSGINEQFF. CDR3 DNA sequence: TGTGCCAGCAGCCAAGTAGGGAGGACTAGCGGGATAAATGAGCAGTTCTTC.